The 7 T cell receptor beta chains in this list originate from one sample, sequenced in a study of PD-L1 blockade in urothelial cancer. The time point is: pretreatment peripheral blood. Profiled with immunoSEQ multiplex PCR; TCRdb holds only in-frame clones, not every one. Of roughly 40,000 clones in the sample, approximately 90% were seen once. Sequencing was performed on PBMCs, taken around atezolizumab (anti-PD-L1) treatment. These receptors all come from a woman aged 60-75 years with urothelial cancer.

The CDR3 nucleotides are TGTGCCAGCAGGGTGGCGGGAGCTAGCACAGATACGCAGTATTTT. Its translation: CASRVAGASTDTQYF. J is TRBJ2-3 and V is TRBV14; 7 bases are shared with TRBD2. The CDR3 has 15 residues. Trimming took 6 bases from V and 0 from J; bases not matched to a gene: 6. The germline V gene encodes CDR1 SGHDN and CDR2 FVKESK. The whole variable domain, filled in from reference TRBV14 and TRBJ2-3, reads EAGVTQFPSHSVIEKGQTVTLRCDPISGHDNLYWYRRVMGKEIKFLLHFVKESKQDESGMPNNRFLAERTGGTYSTLKVQPAELEDSGVYFCASRVAGASTDTQYFGPGTRLTVL.

The rearrangement uses TRBV2 and TRBJ2-5; D not resolved. CDR1 SNHLY and CDR2 FYNNEI come from the germline V gene. V shed 7 bases and J shed 5 bases, with 23 bases lying between them. The CDR3 spans 16 residues. CDR3: CASTLGSGLAGETQYF. The CDR3 nucleotides are TGTGCCAGCACCCTTGGTAGTGGATTAGCCGGGGAGACCCAGTACTTC.

The chain carries TRBV28 and TRBJ2-1; 12 bases fit TRBD2. Germline CDR1 and CDR2: MDHEN and SYDVKM. Trimming cost V 6 bases and J 8 bases; bases outside gene matches: 8. The CDR3 is 15 amino acids. DNA of the CDR3: TGTGCCAGCAGCCGGGGACTAGCGGGCGGGGATGAGCAGTTCTTC. Its protein product is CASSRGLAGGDEQFF.

The chain uses TRBV28 and TRBJ1-3; D is uncertain. Looked up from germline, CDR1 is MDHEN and CDR2 is SYDVKM. The CDR3 runs to 13 residues. Trimming pared 9 bases from V and 7 bases from J, leaving 16 bases between. For the CDR3, the DNA is TGTGCCAGTTTGGAGATGAGAAAGAACACCATATATTTT. This translates into CASLEMRKNTIYF.

This chain joins TRBV19 and TRBJ2-1, with 9 nucleotides matching TRBD2. With V trimmed by 5 bases and J by 9 bases, 32 bases remained unmatched. Germline CDR1 LNHDA, CDR2 SQIVND (reference sequence). CDR3 length: 22 residues. This chain's CDR3 is CASSPPLGLAPMAPSRAREQFF. CDR3 nucleotides: TGTGCCAGTAGTCCCCCGCTAGGACTAGCGCCGATGGCCCCTTCAAGGGCACGTGAGCAGTTCTTC.

The chain employs TRBV10-3 and TRBJ2-7; D call uncertain. V lost 4 bases, J lost 2 bases, and 12 bases lay in between. The CDR3 length is 14 residues. Germline CDR1 and CDR2: ENHRY and SYGVKD. CDR3 DNA sequence: TGTGCCATCAGTGGTCCTAGTCCACCCTACGAGCAGTACTTC. Amino acid sequence: CAISGPSPPYEQYF.

V gene TRBV6-1 combines with J gene TRBJ2-3; TRBD2 is a possible D gene (6 bases). Germline V CDR1 and CDR2: MNHNS, SASEGT. V was shortened by 6 bases and J by 3 bases, with 13 bases between the two germline ends. This CDR3 has 14 amino acids. CDR3 protein: CASSERVRTDTQYF. The CDR3, as DNA: TGTGCCAGCAGCGAGCGGGTCAGAACAGATACGCAGTATTTT.